A single TCR beta chain is shown here with its context. TCRdb ran MiXCR on the 5' RACE reads and lists one entry per CDR3 protein. The sample consists of 200,000 to 250,000 distinct CDR3 sequences, 9.5% to 15% of them appearing once. These data belong to a study of identical twins. There are 15 residues in the CDR3. CDR1 GTSNPN and CDR2 SVGIG come from the germline V gene (reference sequence). Trimming cost V 0 bases and J 5 bases; bases outside gene matches: 8. These sequences were also reported in another study, on yellow fever vaccine responses in identical twins. That report adds: Twins reportedly showed a vaccine T cell response that seemed partly convergent and partly personalized.

The clonotype comes from a woman aged 18 to 35 in good health. The chain combines TRBV30 with TRBJ2-3; TRBD2 matches 7 bases. The sequencing sample was made of memory (CD45RO+) T cells sorted from blood. The chain's CDR3 is CAWSVRAGVQDTQYF. Written as DNA, the CDR3 is TGTGCCTGGAGTGTACGTGCGGGAGTACAAGATACGCAGTATTTT.